This T cell receptor (beta chain) was documented in a study of response to subunit inactivated influenza vaccine. Broader study findings: Authors suggested few new T cells are recruited by each seasonal influenza vaccination.

Details on this clonotype: Its antigen remains unidentified.

MiXCR, run by TCRdb on the RT-PCR reads, gives a single entry per CDR3 protein. The sample has 650,000 to 800,000 distinct CDR3 sequences; approximately 15% are singletons. Looked up from germline, CDR1 is LGHNA and CDR2 is YNFKEQ. V lost 0 bases, J lost 0 bases, and 14 bases lay in between. The CDR3 loop spans 17 amino acids. This specimen was PBMCs from blood, taken less than 15 days before vaccination. The V gene is TRBV4-2, the J gene TRBJ1-2, with TRBD1 as a possible D gene (6 bases). This TCR derives from a man over 45 who received an inactivated influenza vaccine. The CDR3 protein is CASSQDLRTESNYGYTF. The CDR3 DNA sequence: TGTGCCAGCAGCCAAGATTTGAGGACAGAATCTAACTATGGCTACACCTTC.